These 32 T cell receptor beta chains were all obtained from the same sample, sequenced in a study of OX40 agonist ivuxolimab in advanced cancers. The repertoire was sequenced with immunoSEQ multiplex PCR; TCRdb's copy has only in-frame clones and lacks some. The sample carries tens of thousands of clones, roughly nine tenths recorded once. The sample here was CD4+ or CD8+ T cells sorted from blood, taken in a trial of the OX40 agonist ivuxolimab. The receptors come from an adult with an advanced solid tumor such as melanoma, head and neck, liver or kidney cancer.

The chain couples TRBV4-1 to TRBJ2-5; TRBD2 agrees at 10 bases. The CDR3 totals 14 residues. Germline CDR1 MGHRA, CDR2 YSYEKL. With 4 bases clipped from V and 3 bases from J, the junction kept 2 bases outside the gene matches. The CDR3 loop reads CASSRGLAEETQYF. CDR3 DNA: TGCGCCAGCAGCCGCGGACTAGCGGAAGAGACCCAGTACTTC.

In nucleotides, the CDR3 is TGTGCCAGCAGCTTCACAGGGACGAACACTGAAGCTTTCTTT. It codes for CASSFTGTNTEAFF. The chain couples TRBV7-9 to TRBJ1-1, with a weak D call TRBD1 (6 bases). Trimming took 3 bases from V and 1 from J, leaving 9 bases between them. The CDR3 totals 14 residues. Germline lookup yields CDR1 SEHNR and CDR2 FQNEAQ (reference sequence).

This rearrangement joins TRBV5-6 to TRBJ1-2, with no clear D. The germline gives CDR1 SGHDT, CDR2 YYEEEE. This CDR3 spans 15 amino acids. V lost 0 bases to trimming and J lost 2 bases, with 11 bases between them. CDR3: CASSLAGSGNYGYTF. As DNA, the CDR3 is TGTGCCAGCAGCTTGGCGGGGTCAGGCAACTATGGCTACACCTTC.

This chain joins TRBV15 and TRBJ1-1; maybe TRBD1 (5 bases). The V end was cut by 3 bases, the J end by 10 bases, with 15 bases between. CDR1 and CDR2 from the germline V gene are LNHNV and YYDKDF (reference sequence). The CDR3 loop spans 13 amino acids. CDR3 amino acids: CATSRRSREGAFF. DNA of the CDR3: TGTGCCACCAGCAGGCGATCCAGGGAGGGAGCTTTCTTT.

This clone was seen once. The chain links TRBV7-1 to TRBJ1-2; TRBD1 aligns across 7 bases. TRBV7-1 is sorted into the ORF group, with uncertain function. Trimming cost V 4 bases and J 5 bases; bases outside gene matches: 7. The CDR3 is 14 residues long. Here the CDR3 reads CASSLSGGAYGYTF. The DNA for the CDR3 is TGTGCCAGCAGCTTATCAGGGGGAGCTTATGGCTACACCTTC.

The CDR3 region has the DNA TGTGCCAGCAGCCTAACGGGGAGATCGGGCCCAGATACGCAGTATTTT. Protein product: CASSLTGRSGPDTQYF. The chain uses TRBV9 and TRBJ2-3; perhaps TRBD2 as D (5 bases). The CDR3 is 16 amino acids. Looked up from germline, CDR1 is SGDLS and CDR2 is YYNGEE. Trimming left V 4 bases short and J 4 bases short, with 19 bases between.

This chain links TRBV5-3 with TRBJ2-7, with 11 positions matching TRBD1. TRBV5-3 falls under the ORF class, with uncertain function. Unmatched junction bases numbered 9, after V lost 5 bases and J lost 5 bases. The CDR3 is 15 amino acids. This chain's CDR3 is CARSLTDRGLHEQYF. The CDR3 coding sequence is TGTGCCAGAAGTTTAACGGACAGGGGGCTACACGAGCAGTACTTC.

There are a few counts of this clone. The chain recombines TRBV18 with TRBJ2-3; maybe TRBD2 (6 bases). CDR1 and CDR2 from the germline V gene are KGHSH and LQKENI. This CDR3 has 15 residues. V gave up 6 bases and J gave up 1 base, with 14 bases separating them. In nucleotides, the CDR3 is TGTGCCAGCTCCCCGCGGGCTAGCGGCACAGATACGCAGTATTTT. This sequence encodes CASSPRASGTDTQYF.

The CDR3 protein is CAIGGRNTGELFF. The CDR3, as DNA: TGTGCCATCGGCGGACGAAACACCGGGGAGCTGTTTTTT. The rearrangement uses TRBV10-3 and TRBJ2-2; D gene uncertain. Per the germline V gene, CDR1 is ENHRY and CDR2 is SYGVKD. CDR3 size: 13 residues. The V end lost 8 bases, the J end lost 2 bases, and 9 bases lay between the germline ends.

This clone was observed a single time. V is TRBV5-6 and J is TRBJ2-5, with unresolved D. Germline-derived CDR1 and CDR2 are SGHDT and YYEEEE. V lost 3 bases to trimming and J lost 5 bases, with 8 bases between them. The CDR3 is 12 residues long. The CDR3 sequence: CASSWARETQYF. CDR3 DNA: TGTGCCAGCAGCTGGGCAAGGGAGACCCAGTACTTC.

The chain carries TRBV11-2 and TRBJ2-7; D might be TRBD1 or TRBD2, each matching 5 bases. Trimming removed 3 bases at V and 4 bases at J, with 10 bases between. Looked up from germline, CDR1 is SGHAT and CDR2 is FQNNGV. The CDR3 contains 13 residues. In DNA form, the CDR3 reads TGTGCCAGCAGCTTGTTCGGGACGTACGAGCAGTACTTC. It is translated as CASSLFGTYEQYF.

The chain couples TRBV4-1 to TRBJ2-1, with D possibly being TRBD2 (6 bases). The CDR3 spans 14 residues. In germline, CDR1 is MGHRA, CDR2 YSYEKL. Trimming left V 4 bases short and J 5 bases short, with 12 bases between. In DNA form, the CDR3 reads TGCGCCAGCAGCCCATTAGCGGTCAACAATGAGCAGTTCTTC. Its translation is CASSPLAVNNEQFF.

The rearrangement uses TRBV4-2 and TRBJ2-6; D is ambiguous. Trimming left V 3 bases short and J 0 bases short, with 9 bases between. CDR1 is LGHNA, CDR2 YNFKEQ, per germline. CDR3 length equals 16 residues. The CDR3 spells CASSHPALSGANVLTF. In DNA form, the CDR3 reads TGTGCCAGCAGCCACCCCGCCCTCTCTGGGGCCAACGTCCTGACTTTC.

V gene TRBV4-1 combines with J gene TRBJ2-2; TRBD1 or TRBD2 may be the D gene (5 bases each). The CDR3 has 15 amino acids. Germline V gene sequence: CDR1 MGHRA, CDR2 YSYEKL. The germline V and J ends were trimmed by 3 bases and 7 bases, with 15 bases remaining between them. CDR3 loop: CASSQLDRDHGELFF. DNA of the CDR3: TGCGCCAGCAGCCAGTTAGACCGGGACCACGGGGAGCTGTTTTTT.

J is TRBJ2-7 and V is TRBV13; D unresolved. The CDR3 is 13 residues long. V shed 5 bases and J shed 2 bases, with 10 bases lying between them. Germline loops: CDR1 PRHDT, CDR2 FYEKMQ (reference sequence). DNA for the CDR3: TGTGCCAGCAGCCTTAATAATCCCTACGAGCAGTACTTC. Its translation is CASSLNNPYEQYF.

This chain connects TRBV18 to TRBJ2-3, with D unresolved. CDR3 size: 13 residues. Germline V gives CDR1 KGHSH, CDR2 LQKENI. With 6 bases removed from V and 5 bases from J, the gap between germline ends came to 12 bases. This CDR3 is CASSPFRGDTQYF. CDR3 DNA: TGTGCCAGCTCGCCCTTTCGAGGAGATACGCAGTATTTT.

V gene TRBV5-1 combines with J gene TRBJ2-5; 8 bases agree with TRBD1. V shed 0 bases, J shed 1 base, and the junction held 11 bases outside the gene matches. CDR3 size: 18 residues. Germline CDR1 and CDR2: SGHRS and YFSETQ. The CDR3 loop is CASSLELSGTGSQETQYF. The CDR3, as DNA: TGCGCCAGCAGCTTGGAGTTGTCCGGGACAGGAAGCCAAGAGACCCAGTACTTC.

This sequence joins TRBV7-9 and TRBJ2-6; no firm D call. The germline V gene encodes CDR1 SEHNR and CDR2 FQNEAQ (reference sequence). This CDR3 spans 15 amino acids. V shed 0 bases and J shed 2 bases, with 5 bases lying between them. The CDR3 nucleotides read TGTGCCAGCAGCTTAGCAGGGCCTGGGGCCAACGTCCTGACTTTC. This translates into CASSLAGPGANVLTF.

CDR3 bases: TGTGCCAGCAGCCCTAGCGGGGGACCAGGTACGCAGTATTTT. The encoded protein is CASSPSGGPGTQYF. V usage is TRBV5-5 and J usage is TRBJ2-3; 10 nucleotides line up with TRBD2. CDR1 and CDR2 from the germline V gene are SGHKS and YYEKEE (reference sequence). This CDR3 has 14 residues. J lost 8 bases, V lost 4 bases, and 7 bases had no gene match.

J is TRBJ1-5 and V is TRBV2, with 7 bases matching TRBD1. Unmatched junction bases numbered 7, after V lost 5 bases and J lost 6 bases. CDR3 length: 14 residues. The germline V gene has CDR1 SNHLY and CDR2 FYNNEI. CDR3 protein: CASSYQGGSQPQHF. The CDR3 DNA follows: TGTGCCAGCAGTTATCAGGGGGGAAGTCAGCCCCAGCATTTT.

The chain links TRBV27 to TRBJ2-3; perhaps TRBD2 as D (7 bases). The V end was cut by 2 bases, the J end by 4 bases, with 22 bases between. Per the germline V gene, CDR1 is MNHEY and CDR2 is SMNVEV (reference sequence). The CDR3 is 18 residues long. The CDR3 region is CASSLRGRRGPRADTQYF. Here the CDR3 DNA reads TGTGCCAGCAGTTTAAGAGGGAGGCGGGGGCCAAGGGCAGATACGCAGTATTTT.

J is TRBJ1-1 and V is TRBV2; D gene uncertain. CDR3 length: 16 residues. Trimming removed 0 bases at V and 0 bases at J, with 11 bases between. CDR1 and CDR2 (germline): SNHLY, FYNNEI. Here the CDR3 DNA reads TGTGCCAGCAGTGAAGCGTGGACGGTCATGAACACTGAAGCTTTCTTT. This translates into CASSEAWTVMNTEAFF.

V and J are TRBV28 and TRBJ1-1; unclear D gene. This CDR3 spans 13 amino acids. The V end lost 7 bases, the J end lost 2 bases, and 11 bases lay between the germline ends. CDR1 is MDHEN, CDR2 SYDVKM, per germline. Here the CDR3 DNA reads TGTGCCAGCAACCTACCTGGCAACACTGAAGCTTTCTTT. Translating it yields CASNLPGNTEAFF.

V is TRBV5-6 and J is TRBJ1-2; 9 bases map to TRBD1. The CDR3 covers 13 residues. Germline V gene sequence: CDR1 SGHDT, CDR2 YYEEEE. V lost 4 bases to trimming and J lost 4 bases; unmatched junction nucleotides: 2. This CDR3 is CASSGQGFYGYTF. CDR3 coding DNA: TGTGCCAGCAGCGGACAGGGGTTCTATGGCTACACCTTC.

The chain employs TRBV5-5 and TRBJ2-7; perhaps TRBD2 as D (5 bases). There are 13 residues in the CDR3. Trimming cost V 4 bases and J 4 bases, with 12 bases left between them. Looked up from germline, CDR1 is SGHKS and CDR2 is YYEKEE (reference sequence). This CDR3 reads CASSRERLYEQYF. Here the CDR3 DNA reads TGTGCCAGCAGCCGCGAGCGGTTGTACGAGCAGTACTTC.

The chain couples TRBV7-9 to TRBJ2-7; 8 bases are a match to TRBD1. This CDR3 contains 12 residues. CDR1 is SEHNR, CDR2 FQNEAQ, per germline (reference sequence). After removal of 5 bases from V and 6 bases from J, the junction contained 3 bases not matched to a gene. The CDR3 loop is CASSRGTGEQYF. The CDR3 nucleotides are TGTGCCAGCAGCCGCGGGACAGGCGAGCAGTACTTC.

A few counts support this clone. This CDR3 reads CASSPERGPQHF. The CDR3 nucleotides are TGTGCCAGCAGCCCGGAACGGGGGCCCCAGCATTTT. The rearrangement links TRBV7-4 to TRBJ1-5; D remains ambiguous. This CDR3 is 12 amino acids long. CDR1 and CDR2 (germline): SGHVT, SQSDAQ. The V and J ends lost 5 bases and 9 bases respectively, with 11 bases between them. The full variable domain, completed using reference TRBV7-4 and TRBJ1-5, is GAGVSQSPRYKVAKRGRDVALRCDSISGHVTLYWYRQTLGQGSEVLTYSQSDAQRDKSGRPSGRFSAERPERSVSTLKIQRTEQGDSAVYLCASSPERGPQHFGDGTRLSIL.

The V and J genes are TRBV5-8 and TRBJ2-2; D uncertain. The germline V gene has CDR1 SGHTS and CDR2 YDEGEE. Trimming pared 0 bases from V and 4 bases from J, leaving 13 bases between. The CDR3 loop spans 16 amino acids. The CDR3 here is CASSLGVDLFTGELFF. The CDR3, as DNA: TGTGCCAGCAGCTTGGGGGTCGACCTGTTCACCGGGGAGCTGTTTTTT.

The genes are TRBV7-9 and TRBJ1-3, with a weak D call TRBD1 (6 bases). The germline V and J ends were trimmed by 4 bases and 1 base, with 8 bases remaining between them. This CDR3 comprises 14 residues. CDR1 is SEHNR, CDR2 FQNEAQ, per germline (reference sequence). The DNA for the CDR3 is TGTGCCAGCAGCTGGGGGGCTTCTGGAAACACCATATATTTT. Translation gives CASSWGASGNTIYF.

This clone has only a few counts. V is TRBV29-1 and J is TRBJ1-1; possibly TRBD1 for D (5 bases). CDR1 is SQVTM and CDR2 is ANQGSEA in the germline V gene. The CDR3 is made up of 15 amino acids. V was pared by 5 bases and J by 9 bases, with 25 bases between. In DNA, the CDR3 is TGCAGCGTTCGACTTCGGGACTCACATCTACCAAAAGCTTTCTTT. Its protein is CSVRLRDSHLPKAFF.

The rearrangement uses TRBV11-1 and TRBJ2-1; either TRBD1 or TRBD2 may supply D (5 bases each). V was cut by 6 bases and J by 6 bases, with 24 bases left in between. Germline CDR1 is SGHAT and CDR2 is FQDESV (reference sequence). The CDR3 is made up of 17 amino acids. CDR3 amino acids: CASSKGTLPAFANEQFF. In nucleotides, the CDR3 is TGTGCCAGCAGTAAAGGGACCCTGCCGGCCTTCGCCAATGAGCAGTTCTTC.

Written as DNA, the CDR3 is TGCGCCAGCAGCTCTACAGGGCAACGGCGGGAGACCCAGTACTTC. Its protein is CASSSTGQRRETQYF. The gene calls are TRBV5-1 and TRBJ2-5; TRBD1 might be the D (6 bases). Germline CDR1 and CDR2: SGHRS and YFSETQ. The CDR3 is 15 amino acids. Trimming took 3 bases from V and 5 from J, leaving 17 bases between them.